These 3 T cell receptor beta chains came from one sample sequenced in a study of T cell repertoires in cytomegalovirus infection. TCRdb redid the calling of the reads with MiXCR, one entry per CDR3 protein. The sample records about 320,000 distinct CDR3 sequences, over 7.5% being singletons. The material sequenced was PBMCs. The receptors shown here come from a human donor in good health (CMV status not recorded). Some clones in this sample may be carry-over from other donors' samples.

The chain joins TRBV5-1 to TRBJ2-7, with 12 bases matching TRBD1. Germline V gene sequence: CDR1 SGHRS, CDR2 YFSETQ. V gave up 4 bases and J gave up 0 bases; unmatched junction bases: 8. CDR3 length: 17 amino acids. The CDR3 loop reads CASSHLGQGALSYEQYF. The DNA of the CDR3 is TGCGCCAGCAGCCACCTGGGACAGGGGGCCCTCTCCTACGAGCAGTACTTC.

The gene calls are TRBV27 and TRBJ2-7; D possibly matches TRBD1 or TRBD2 (5 bases each). CDR3 length: 14 amino acids. Germline CDR1 is MNHEY and CDR2 is SMNVEV (reference sequence). The V end lost 4 bases, the J end lost 10 bases, and 20 bases lay between the germline ends. CDR3 nucleotides: TGTGCCAGCAGTTCCTACCGGGACCAAGAGGGCCAGTACTTC. Translated, it gives CASSSYRDQEGQYF.

A few counts support this clonotype. This chain connects TRBV2 to TRBJ2-2; 8 nucleotides match TRBD1. Trimming at V came to 6 bases and at J to 4 bases, leaving 10 bases not matched to a gene. Germline CDR1 and CDR2: SNHLY and FYNNEI. The CDR3 is 16 residues long. CDR3 nucleotides: TGTGCCAGCAGCGCCCAGGGGGCGGTTGGCACCGGGGAGCTGTTTTTT. Residues: CASSAQGAVGTGELFF.